This TCR beta chain was profiled in a study of blood T cell repertoires in COVID-19. Study-level background: Samples of COVID-19 (acute and convalescent) were obtained from the United States, Italy and Spain.

This table comes from immunoSEQ multiplex PCR, and its TCRdb copy is limited to in-frame clones, with some not included. The table has 65,000 to 95,000 clones, 75% to 85% seen once. The germline gives CDR1 SNHLY, CDR2 FYNNEI. CDR3 length: 12 amino acids. With 8 bases removed from V and 3 bases from J, the gap between germline ends came to 9 bases. V is TRBV2 and J is TRBJ2-3; D is perhaps TRBD1 (5 bases). This clonotype was obtained from a man aged 60 to 69 with COVID-19, enrolled during active disease. Sequenced: peripheral blood. The CDR3, as DNA: TGTGCCAGCGGTTCAGGGACAGATACGCAGTATTTT. This encodes CASGSGTDTQYF.